This T cell receptor (beta chain) is drawn from a study of cytomegalovirus exposure and HLA in healthy donors. Study-wide results and caveats: Some segments of the V type, notably TRBV6-2 and TRBV6-3, were excluded as indistinguishable.

Donors counted as nominally healthy when sampled, yet unrecorded immune exposures were likely. The CDR3 spans 16 residues. V was clipped by 7 bases and J by 2 bases; unmatched bases: 8. Germline V gene sequence: CDR1 LNHDA, CDR2 SQIVND (reference sequence). The study ran its PCR with 60 Vbeta and 13 Jbeta primers. Using immunoSEQ multiplex PCR, the repertoire was profiled, and TCRdb retains in-frame clones only, with some absent. The table records around 140,000 clones, approximately 78% of them present only once. Worth noting for this clone: No antigen is known for it.

The clonotype comes from a man aged 18-30 years in good health and CMV-seropositive. The gene calls are TRBV19 and TRBJ2-2, with TRBD1 identical over 9 bases. The sequencing input was PBMCs. Here the CDR3 DNA reads TGTGCCAGTACCGCTACAGGGGGCGCAAACACCGGGGAGCTGTTTTTT. As protein: CASTATGGANTGELFF. The variable domain in full, with the rest retrieved from reference TRBV19 and TRBJ2-2, is DGGITQSPKYLFRKEGQNVTLSCEQNLNHDAMYWYRQDPGQGLRLIYYSQIVNDFQKGDIAEGYSVSREKKESFPLTVTSAQKNPTAFYLCASTATGGANTGELFFGEGSRLTVL.